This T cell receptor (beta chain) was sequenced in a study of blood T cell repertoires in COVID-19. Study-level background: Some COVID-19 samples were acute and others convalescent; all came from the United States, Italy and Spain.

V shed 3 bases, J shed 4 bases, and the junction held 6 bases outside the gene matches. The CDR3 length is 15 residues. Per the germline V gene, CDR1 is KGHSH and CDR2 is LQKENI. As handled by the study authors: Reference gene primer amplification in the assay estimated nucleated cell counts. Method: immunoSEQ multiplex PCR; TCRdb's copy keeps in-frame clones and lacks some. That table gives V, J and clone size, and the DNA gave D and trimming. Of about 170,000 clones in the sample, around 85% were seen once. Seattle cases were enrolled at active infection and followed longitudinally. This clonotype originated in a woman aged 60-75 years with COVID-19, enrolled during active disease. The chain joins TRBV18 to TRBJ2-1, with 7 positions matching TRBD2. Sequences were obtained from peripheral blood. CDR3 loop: CASSPLAEVYNEQFF. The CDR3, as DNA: TGTGCCAGCTCACCCCTAGCGGAAGTATACAATGAGCAGTTCTTC.